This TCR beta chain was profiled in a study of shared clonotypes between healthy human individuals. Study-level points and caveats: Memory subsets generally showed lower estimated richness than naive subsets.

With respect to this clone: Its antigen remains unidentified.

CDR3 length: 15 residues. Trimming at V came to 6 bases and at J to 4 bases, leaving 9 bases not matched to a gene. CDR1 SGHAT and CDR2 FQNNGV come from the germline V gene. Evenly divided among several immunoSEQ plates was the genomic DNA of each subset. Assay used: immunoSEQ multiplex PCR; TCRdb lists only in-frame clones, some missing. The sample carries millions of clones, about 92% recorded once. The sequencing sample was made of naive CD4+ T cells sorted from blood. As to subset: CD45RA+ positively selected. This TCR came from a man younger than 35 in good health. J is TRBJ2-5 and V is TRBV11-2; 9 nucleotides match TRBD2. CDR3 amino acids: CASSSSTSGRETQYF. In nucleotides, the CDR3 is TGTGCCAGCAGTTCCTCTACTAGCGGGCGAGAGACCCAGTACTTC.